The 13 T cell receptor beta chains listed next were all sequenced from one sample in a study of OX40 agonist ivuxolimab in advanced cancers. TCRdb's table, derived via immunoSEQ multiplex PCR, lists solely in-frame clones and lacks some. The sample holds about 120,000 clones, just over 90% seen once. This specimen was CD4+ or CD8+ T cells sorted from blood, taken in a trial of the OX40 agonist ivuxolimab. These receptors all come from an adult with an advanced solid tumor such as melanoma, head and neck, liver or kidney cancer.

J is TRBJ2-2 and V is TRBV5-1; possible D gene TRBD1, 6 bases. This CDR3 is built from 13 residues. With 1 base removed from V and 6 bases from J, the gap between germline ends came to 7 bases. CDR1 and CDR2 from the germline V gene are SGHRS and YFSETQ. CDR3 sequence reads: CASSLKGAGELFF. The CDR3 DNA follows: TGCGCCAGCAGCTTGAAGGGGGCCGGGGAGCTGTTTTTT. Variable domain in full (rest from reference TRBV5-1 and TRBJ2-2): KAGVTQTPRYLIKTRGQQVTLSCSPISGHRSVSWYQQTPGQGLQFLFEYFSETQRNKGNFPGRFSGRQFSNSRSEMNVSTLELGDSALYLCASSLKGAGELFFGEGSRLTVL.

V gene TRBV7-8 combines with J gene TRBJ2-2; perhaps TRBD1 as D (5 bases). The CDR3 totals 15 residues. Trimming stripped 5 bases from V and 2 bases from J, with 12 bases between. Germline V gene sequence: CDR1 SGHVS, CDR2 FQNEAQ. CDR3 sequence reads: CASSRTFQNTGELFF. DNA of the CDR3: TGTGCCAGCAGCCGGACATTCCAAAACACCGGGGAGCTGTTTTTT.

The gene calls are TRBV6-1 and TRBJ2-7; D not resolved. The CDR3 length is 13 residues. Trimming removed 1 base at V and 2 bases at J, with 6 bases between. CDR1 is MNHNS and CDR2 is SASEGT in the germline V gene. The CDR3 is CASSEVWTYEQYF. The CDR3 coding sequence is TGTGCCAGCAGTGAAGTCTGGACCTACGAGCAGTACTTC.

This chain links TRBV5-6 with TRBJ1-2; D not certain. Looked up from germline, CDR1 is SGHDT and CDR2 is YYEEEE. V lost 4 bases, J lost 5 bases, and 9 bases lay in between. This CDR3 has 12 amino acids. The CDR3 nucleotides read TGTGCCAGCAGCACCGGGAAGTATGGCTACACCTTC. Its translation: CASSTGKYGYTF. The full variable domain, completed using reference TRBV5-6 and TRBJ1-2, is DAGVTQSPTHLIKTRGQQVTLRCSPKSGHDTVSWYQQALGQGPQFIFQYYEEEERQRGNFPDRFSGHQFPNYSSELNVNALLLGDSALYLCASSTGKYGYTFGSGTRLTVV.

The CDR3 bases are TGTGCCAGTACCGAGAGGGCGGGAGGGCCCTACGAGCAGTACTTC. Translated: CASTERAGGPYEQYF. V and J are TRBV19 and TRBJ2-7; 9 bases match TRBD2. V shed 7 bases and J 2 bases; nucleotides not matched to a gene: 9. Germline V CDR1 and CDR2: LNHDA, SQIVND (reference sequence). The CDR3 is made up of 15 amino acids. Full variable domain (outside the CDR3, taken from reference TRBV19 and TRBJ2-7): DGGITQSPKYLFRKEGQNVTLSCEQNLNHDAMYWYRQDPGQGLRLIYYSQIVNDFQKGDIAEGYSVSREKKESFPLTVTSAQKNPTAFYLCASTERAGGPYEQYFGPGTRLTVT.

The rearrangement uses TRBV7-8 and TRBJ1-5; D not resolved. The CDR3 runs to 15 residues. Germline-derived CDR1 and CDR2 are SGHVS and FQNEAQ. Trimming shortened V by 0 bases and J by 4 bases, and 10 bases separated the two germline ends. In DNA form, the CDR3 reads TGTGCCAGCAGCTTAGCAGACCAGAGAAATCAGCCCCAGCATTTT. Its translation: CASSLADQRNQPQHF.

As to this clone: At the DNA level, this CDR3 is encoded by other sequences in the same sample as well. The genes are TRBV5-1 and TRBJ1-2, with a possible D match to TRBD1 (6 bases). This CDR3 is 14 amino acids long. V lost 1 base to trimming and J lost 3 bases, with 10 bases between them. Germline V gives CDR1 SGHRS, CDR2 YFSETQ. In DNA form, the CDR3 reads TGCGCCAGCAGCTTGAGGGAGGGGGACTATGGCTACACCTTC. This codes for CASSLREGDYGYTF.

This clone was picked up one time. The rearrangement links TRBV7-9 to TRBJ2-3; perhaps TRBD2 as D (7 bases). Trimming pared 5 bases from V and 5 bases from J, leaving 14 bases between. CDR3 length: 14 residues. In germline, CDR1 is SEHNR, CDR2 FQNEAQ (reference sequence). The CDR3 coding sequence is TGTGCCAGCAGCCTGGTGGGGGGGCTAGATACGCAGTATTTT. Translating it yields CASSLVGGLDTQYF.

The chain recombines TRBV28 with TRBJ1-1; 7 bases map to TRBD1. V was clipped by 6 bases and J by 4 bases; unmatched bases: 2. Germline CDR1 and CDR2: MDHEN and SYDVKM. CDR3 size: 12 residues. This CDR3 reads CASRGTATEAFF. The DNA for the CDR3 is TGTGCCAGCAGGGGGACAGCCACTGAAGCTTTCTTT.

The rearrangement uses TRBV18 and TRBJ2-7; D is perhaps TRBD1 (5 bases). CDR3 size: 14 residues. Germline assignment: CDR1 KGHSH and CDR2 LQKENI. Trimming stripped 5 bases from V and 5 bases from J, with 16 bases between. CDR3 nucleotides: TGTGCCAGCTCAGGTGCAGGGTGGGCCGACGAGCAGTACTTC. It codes for CASSGAGWADEQYF. Together with reference TRBV18 and TRBJ2-7, the CDR3 gives the full variable domain: NAGVMQNPRHLVRRRGQEARLRCSPMKGHSHVYWYRQLPEEGLKFMVYLQKENIIDESGMPKERFSAEFPKEGPSILRIQQVVRGDSAAYFCASSGAGWADEQYFGPGTRLTVT.

The chain couples TRBV7-8 to TRBJ2-5; a weak D match, TRBD2 (6 bases). Germline-derived CDR1 and CDR2 are SGHVS and FQNEAQ. The germline V and J ends were trimmed by 8 bases and 4 bases, with 14 bases remaining between them. CDR3 size: 13 residues. The CDR3 nucleotides read TGTGCCAGCTCTTATGGGGAGGCAGAGACCCAGTACTTC. It yields the protein CASSYGEAETQYF.

The V and J genes are TRBV6-6 and TRBJ2-5; D remains unclear. The V end lost 2 bases, the J end lost 5 bases, and 12 bases lay between the germline ends. Germline V gene lookup returns CDR1 MNHNY and CDR2 SVGAGI (reference sequence). CDR3 length equals 14 residues. The CDR3: CASSYTTLGETQYF. In DNA, the CDR3 is TGTGCCAGCAGTTACACCACCCTAGGGGAGACCCAGTACTTC.

J is TRBJ1-4 and V is TRBV29-1, with D unclear. The CDR3 totals 13 residues. CDR1 is SQVTM and CDR2 is ANQGSEA in the germline V gene. Deletions cut 1 base from V and 5 bases from J, with 8 bases between. The CDR3 reads CSVEGTRNEKLFF. The CDR3 nucleotides read TGCAGCGTTGAAGGGACTAGGAATGAAAAACTGTTTTTT. The complete variable domain, with remaining parts taken from reference TRBV29-1 and TRBJ1-4, reads SAVISQKPSRDICQRGTSLTIQCQVDSQVTMMFWYRQQPGQSLTLIATANQGSEATYESGFVIDKFPISRPNLTFSTLTVSNMSPEDSSIYLCSVEGTRNEKLFFGSGTQLSVL.